This entry lists 17 T cell receptor beta chains sequenced from one sample in a study of T cell clonotyping in hematopoietic cell transplantation. Sequencing was performed with immunoSEQ multiplex PCR; in TCRdb, only in-frame clones are kept and a portion is missing. The repertoire includes 1,800 or so clones, roughly three quarters of them detected once, and around 7.9% sits in the top ten. The sequencing sample was made of peripheral blood mononuclear cells. These receptors came from a man under 40 in good health. Some clones in this sample may be carry-over from other donors' samples.

The gene calls are TRBV7-8 and TRBJ2-7; 9 positions match TRBD1. CDR3 length: 14 residues. J lost 3 bases, V lost 5 bases, and 5 bases had no gene match. Germline-derived CDR1 and CDR2 are SGHVS and FQNEAQ. CDR3 in DNA: TGTGCCAGCAGCGGCCCGGGACAGGGCTACGAGCAGTACTTC. This codes for CASSGPGQGYEQYF.

The genes are TRBV2 and TRBJ1-2; weak D call: TRBD1 (5 bases). Looked up from germline, CDR1 is SNHLY and CDR2 is FYNNEI. This CDR3 comprises 13 residues. V was shortened by 3 bases and J by 7 bases, with 12 bases between the two germline ends. The CDR3 region has the DNA TGTGCCAGCAGTGATCCAGGGTTGGGTGGCTACACCTTC. It specifies CASSDPGLGGYTF.

The chain carries TRBV5-6 and TRBJ2-3, with a weak D call TRBD1 (7 bases). From germline, CDR1 is SGHDT and CDR2 YYEEEE. The CDR3 spans 16 residues. The V end was cut by 2 bases, the J end by 2 bases, with 15 bases between. CDR3 in amino acids: CASSFPQGGVTDTQYF. As DNA, the CDR3 is TGTGCCAGCAGCTTCCCCCAGGGGGGAGTCACAGATACGCAGTATTTT. Using reference TRBV5-6 and TRBJ2-3 for the parts outside the CDR3, the full variable domain is DAGVTQSPTHLIKTRGQQVTLRCSPKSGHDTVSWYQQALGQGPQFIFQYYEEEERQRGNFPDRFSGHQFPNYSSELNVNALLLGDSALYLCASSFPQGGVTDTQYFGPGTRLTVL.

This chain links TRBV28 with TRBJ1-1; no clear D. V shed 4 bases and J shed 8 bases, with 23 bases lying between them. The germline gives CDR1 MDHEN, CDR2 SYDVKM. This CDR3 has 16 residues. CDR3 sequence (DNA): TGTGCCAGCAGTTCACCCTTAAGGGAGGGAATCCCCGAAGCTTTCTTT. It is translated as CASSSPLREGIPEAFF.

This chain connects TRBV7-2 to TRBJ1-2; D not certain. Trimming cost V 0 bases and J 4 bases, with 9 bases left between them. CDR3 length: 14 amino acids. Germline V gene sequence: CDR1 SGHTA, CDR2 FQGNSA. CDR3 sequence: CASSLAGPIYGYTF. DNA of the CDR3: TGTGCCAGCAGCTTAGCGGGCCCGATCTATGGCTACACCTTC.

This clone showed up just a few times. The chain combines TRBV4-1 with TRBJ1-1, with D unclear. The CDR3 extends over 10 amino acids. CDR1 is MGHRA and CDR2 is YSYEKL in the germline V gene. The V gene lost 6 bases and the J gene lost 5 bases, with 4 bases spanning the gap. CDR3 in DNA: TGCGCCAGCAGTGGGACTGAAGCTTTCTTT. The encoded protein is CASSGTEAFF.

The chain links TRBV7-8 to TRBJ1-1; 9 bases agree with TRBD1. The germline V gene encodes CDR1 SGHVS and CDR2 FQNEAQ. V gave up 0 bases and J gave up 10 bases; unmatched junction bases: 3. The CDR3 loop spans 13 amino acids. DNA of the CDR3: TGTGCCAGCAGCTTAGCCCTACAGGGGGCAGCTTTCTTT. Translated: CASSLALQGAAFF.

The chain has TRBV2 and TRBJ1-5, with 8 nucleotides matching TRBD1. The CDR3 has 14 residues. Trimming removed 9 bases from V and 4 bases from J; junction bases left unmatched: 8. Germline CDR1 SNHLY, CDR2 FYNNEI. CDR3 coding DNA: TGTGCCAGGGGAGGTACAGGGGGAAATCAGCCCCAGCATTTT. This encodes CARGGTGGNQPQHF.

This clone was counted a few times. One junction end does not reproduce the germline sequence, and a read error may be involved. The CDR3 bases are TGTGCCAGTAGTATAGATGGGACAGGCCCTGTGGCTTTC. Translated, it gives CASSIDGTGPVAF. The chain uses TRBV19 and TRBJ2-6; 8 bases align to TRBD1. The CDR3 is 13 residues long. The germline V gene has CDR1 LNHDA and CDR2 SQIVND (reference sequence).

This chain joins TRBV5-6 and TRBJ1-6; TRBD1 aligns across 7 bases. The CDR3 is 15 residues long. Germline trimming cut 3 bases from V and 7 bases from J; bases unmatched to any gene: 7. The germline gives CDR1 SGHDT, CDR2 YYEEEE. The CDR3 DNA is TGTGCCAGCAGCTGGGACAGAGCCCTAAATTCACCCCTCCACTTT. It yields the protein CASSWDRALNSPLHF.

About this clone itself: Sequence at one end of the junction differs from germline and may be a read error. The chain has TRBV28 and TRBJ2-7, with 12 bases aligning to TRBD1. This CDR3 region has 17 residues. From germline, CDR1 is MDHEN and CDR2 SYDVKM. The CDR3 spells CASSPLGQGAGKSLMDF. CDR3 coding DNA: TGTGCCAGCAGTCCCCTGGGACAGGGGGCTGGGAAGTCGCTCATGGACTTC.

This chain uses TRBV30 with TRBJ1-6, with a tentative D call TRBD1 (5 bases). CDR1 is GTSNPN and CDR2 is SVGIG in the germline V gene (reference sequence). There are 14 residues in the CDR3. Trimming took 5 bases from V and 6 from J, leaving 14 bases between them. The CDR3 DNA reads as TGTGCCTGGGGGGCCGGGCAGCTTAATTCACCCCTCCACTTT. The encoded protein is CAWGAGQLNSPLHF. Complete variable domain (other parts from reference TRBV30 and TRBJ1-6): SQTIHQWPATLVQPVGSPLSLECTVEGTSNPNLYWYRQAAGRGLQLLFYSVGIGQISSEVPQNLSASRPQDRQFILSSKKLLLSDSGFYLCAWGAGQLNSPLHFGNGTRLTVT.

CDR3 DNA sequence: TGTGCCAGCATCCCGGGGGGGGGCAGCAATCAGCCCCAGCATTTT. Translated: CASIPGGGSNQPQHF. The chain links TRBV6-6 to TRBJ1-5, with a weak D call TRBD1 (6 bases). Trimming shortened V by 7 bases and J by 1 base, and 14 bases separated the two germline ends. There are 15 residues in the CDR3. From germline, CDR1 is MNHNY and CDR2 SVGAGI (reference sequence).

The rearrangement joins TRBV6-6 to TRBJ1-5, with D tentatively TRBD1 (5 bases). V was clipped by 8 bases and J by 2 bases, with 7 bases between them. The CDR3 length is 12 residues. Germline V gene sequence: CDR1 MNHNY, CDR2 SVGAGI (reference sequence). This chain's CDR3 is CASQGGNQPQHF. DNA for the CDR3: TGTGCCAGCCAGGGAGGCAATCAGCCCCAGCATTTT.

This clone was observed a single time. The chain has TRBV19 and TRBJ2-3, with a possible D match to TRBD2 (6 bases). V was shortened by 1 base and J by 4 bases, with 12 bases between the two germline ends. From germline, CDR1 is LNHDA and CDR2 SQIVND (reference sequence). The length of the CDR3 is 15 residues. CDR3 DNA sequence: TGTGCCAGTAGTATAGCCGGCGGGATCTCAGATACGCAGTATTTT. Protein sequence: CASSIAGGISDTQYF.

The rearrangement links TRBV10-3 to TRBJ2-7, with 7 positions matching TRBD1. J was trimmed by 2 bases and V by 0 bases; bases with no gene match: 4. The CDR3 sequence is 15 residues long. Germline loops: CDR1 ENHRY, CDR2 SYGVKD. As DNA, the CDR3 is TGTGCCATCAGTGAGTCCCCGGACAGGACCTACGAGCAGTACTTC. Translated: CAISESPDRTYEQYF.

The chain employs TRBV4-3 and TRBJ2-6; TRBD2 matches 7 bases. Germline V gene data show CDR1 as LGHNA and CDR2 as YSLEER. The CDR3 is made up of 16 amino acids. V trimming: 1 base; J trimming: 4 bases; junction bases outside the gene matches: 4. CDR3 sequence: CASSQGGGTGANVLTF. Written as DNA, the CDR3 is TGCGCCAGCAGCCAAGGGGGGGGTACAGGGGCCAACGTCCTGACTTTC.